This T cell receptor (beta chain) was retrieved from a study of blood T cells in healthy people across ages. Study findings and constraints: Investigators treated diversity estimates from one million T cells as underestimates. Naive CD4+ cells and diversity were both higher in long-lived donors than in aged donors.

Sample-barcoded 5' priming and a J-beta primer mix drove a second PCR of about 7 to 11 cycles. TCRdb ran MiXCR on the 5' RACE reads and lists one entry per CDR3 protein. The sample includes a few hundred thousand distinct CDR3 sequences, about 52% seen only once; the top ten take under 65%. V lost 6 bases and J lost 3, with 11 bases in between. The CDR3 spans 13 residues. Germline loops: CDR1 SGHRS, CDR2 YFSETQ. This clonotype appeared many times. The antigen remains unidentified. The source of this sequence is a man in his 60s in good health. The chain is built from TRBV5-1 and TRBJ2-3; possibly TRBD2 for D (5 bases). Material for sequencing was blood. The CDR3 DNA follows: TGCGCCAGCAACGAGAGGGTTACAGATACGCAGTATTTT. Amino acid sequence: CASNERVTDTQYF.